This entry is about one T cell receptor (beta chain). The table lists this clonotype with a few counts. Its target antigen remains unknown. Base qualities are missing; no much larger clone stands one base away. Sequences SGHTA (CDR1) and FQGNSA (CDR2) are obtained from the germline V gene. The cysteine opens and the phenylalanine closes a CDR3 of 17 amino acids. Only the CDR3 DNA is retained, 51 bases long and in frame from the first base. V is cut back by 2 bases and J by 3 bases, with 7 bases in the junction unmatched. This sample was included in a study of vaccination and CD4 T cells after COVID-19 (dated by TCRdb to 2022 to 2024). Looking at the study overall: Every convalescent patient had a positive nasal swab PCR test for SARS-CoV-2, with mild disease in roughly ten patients and severe disease in one. Six males and four females were included in the convalescent cohort, with two Hispanic individuals, seven Caucasians, two Asians and one multiracial person represented. For stimulating the cultures, overlapping spike peptide pools were used, derived from SARS-CoV-2 as well as from the common cold coronaviruses HCoV-NL63, HCoV-OC43 and HCoV-229E. Control cultures received a CEFX viral epitope pool as the positive control, an HIV-1 Nef peptide pool as the negative control, or no peptide. Participants received two doses of either the Pfizer-BioNTech BNT162b2 vaccine (n=8) or the Moderna mRNA-1273 vaccine (n=2). The spike-specific CD4+ TCR repertoire was compared before and after mRNA vaccination in over nine COVID-19 convalescent patients and a handful of infection-naive healthy vaccine recipients. Post-COVID blood samples from convalescent patients were collected a median of around 100 days after diagnosis, with a range of about 35 to 180 days. The time from the second vaccine dose to post-vaccine blood sampling had a median of roughly 70 days and ranged from about 14 to 241 days.

The library was made by PCR. DNA from cultured CD4+ T cells was subjected to TCR sequencing with the Oncomine TCR Beta short-read assay at the Johns Hopkins FTIC core. The QIAamp micro DNA kit was used to extract genomic DNA from the cultured CD4+ T cells. Oncomine TCR Beta libraries made from cultured CD4+ T cells were pooled using unique dual indexes and sequenced on an Illumina iSeq 100. On the authors' methods: Non-productive sequences were filtered out, and CDR3s that did not start with C, did not end with F or W, or were shorter than 7 amino acids were discarded. Antigen-specific clonotypes were identified using the MANAFEST web application through comparison of peptide-stimulated wells with reference and other culture wells. To be called positive, a clone needed an FDR below 0.05, an odds ratio above 5, and a productive frequency above 0.1% in at least two of three replicate wells. Clonotypes that were significantly expanded in both SARS-CoV-2 spike wells and at least one common cold coronavirus spike condition were defined as cross-reactive. Levenshtein distances (stringdist) and unrooted phylogenetic trees (ape) in R version 3.6.1 were used to assess CDR3 homology. TCRdb trimmed public reads at Q25 via fastp, called clones via MiXCR and kept in-frame beta chains. Each entry is one CDR3 protein sequence, shown with its most common DNA and genes. The V and J calls were determined by TCRdb, not by the authors. The sample profile shows some 10,000 distinct CDR3 sequences; over 40% of them were found once. The ten most abundant clones make up roughly 20% of the sample.

Read against the paper, the sample's treatment or condition label means: approximately 10-day PBMC culture with coronavirus spike peptide pools or control peptides (ViraFEST assay). The study used the ViraFEST assay, which expanded antigen-specific T cells with peptide pools and then identified expanded clonotypes by TCR sequencing. Positive SARS-CoV-2 PCR tests in the convalescent patients dated from March to December 2020, before Alpha, Beta and Delta variants emerged in the United States. Over 1.5 million PBMCs per well were cultured in IMDM with 5% human AB serum and 8 to 10 IU/ml IL-2, plus 10 ug/ml peptide pools. On days 3 and 7, half of the culture medium was replaced with fresh IL-2-containing medium. After ten to eleven days of culture, CD4+ T cells were isolated by negative selection using the EasySep CD4+ T cell isolation kit. Ficoll-Paque Plus gradient centrifugation was used to isolate PBMCs from whole blood, and the isolated PBMCs were then either used fresh or cryopreserved at -140C. Each culture condition was generally run in triplicate wells.

Here is what the overall study found, with its caveats: Although the median number of SARS-CoV-2-reactive clonotypes went up from some 23 after infection to 35 to 40 after vaccination, the increase was not significant. Of the vaccine-specific clones found in convalescent patients, nearly all (304 of 307) were mono-reactive for SARS-CoV-2 spike instead of being cross-reactive with common cold coronaviruses. The study included relatively few convalescent patients and did not analyze early timepoints after natural infection. Among the post-vaccine SARS-CoV-2-reactive clones in convalescent patients, a median about 89% showed up only after vaccination, which suggests vaccine-specific priming.

Sequencing used CD4+ T cells from blood, cultured in vitro. This receptor chain uses TRBV7-2 and TRBJ2-3; 11 bases in the junction line up with TRBD2. The TCR comes from a human donor who had recovered from COVID-19. The CDR3 here reads CASSLRVAGGVTDTQYF. The nucleotide sequence reads as follows: TGTGCCAGCAGCTTACGTGTAGCGGGGGGGGTAACAGATACGCAGTATTTT. Outside the CDR3, residues come from the reference TRBV7-2 and TRBJ2-3 proteins, so the full variable domain is: GAGVSQSPSNKVTEKGKDVELRCDPISGHTALYWYRQSLGQGLEFLIYFQGNSAPDKSGLPSDRFSAERTGGSVSTLTIQRTQQEDSAVYLCASSLRVAGGVTDTQYFGPGTRLTVL.